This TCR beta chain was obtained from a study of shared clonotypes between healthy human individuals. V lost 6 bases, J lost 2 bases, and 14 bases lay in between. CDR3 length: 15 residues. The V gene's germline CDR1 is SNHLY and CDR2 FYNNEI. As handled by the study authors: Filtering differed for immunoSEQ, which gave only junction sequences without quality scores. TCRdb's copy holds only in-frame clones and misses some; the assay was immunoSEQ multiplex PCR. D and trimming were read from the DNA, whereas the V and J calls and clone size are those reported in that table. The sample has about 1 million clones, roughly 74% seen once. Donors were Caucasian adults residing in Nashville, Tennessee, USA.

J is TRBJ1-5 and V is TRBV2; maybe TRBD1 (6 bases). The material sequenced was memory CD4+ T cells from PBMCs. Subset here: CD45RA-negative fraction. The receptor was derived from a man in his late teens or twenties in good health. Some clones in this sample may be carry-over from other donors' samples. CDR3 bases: TGTGCCAGCAGACTGGACAGCCTACGCAATCAGCCCCAGCATTTT. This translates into CASRLDSLRNQPQHF.